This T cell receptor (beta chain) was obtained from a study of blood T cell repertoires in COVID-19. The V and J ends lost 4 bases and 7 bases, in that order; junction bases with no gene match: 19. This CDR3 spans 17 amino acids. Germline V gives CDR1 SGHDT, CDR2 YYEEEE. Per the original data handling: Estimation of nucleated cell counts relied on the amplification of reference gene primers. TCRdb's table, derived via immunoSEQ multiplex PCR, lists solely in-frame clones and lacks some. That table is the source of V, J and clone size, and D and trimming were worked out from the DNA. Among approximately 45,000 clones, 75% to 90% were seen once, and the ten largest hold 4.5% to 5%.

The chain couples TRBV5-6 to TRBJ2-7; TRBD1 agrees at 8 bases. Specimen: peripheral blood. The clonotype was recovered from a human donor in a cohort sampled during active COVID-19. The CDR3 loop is CASSLGATGVEFGEQYF. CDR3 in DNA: TGTGCCAGCAGCCTGGGGGCGACAGGGGTTGAGTTTGGGGAGCAGTACTTC.